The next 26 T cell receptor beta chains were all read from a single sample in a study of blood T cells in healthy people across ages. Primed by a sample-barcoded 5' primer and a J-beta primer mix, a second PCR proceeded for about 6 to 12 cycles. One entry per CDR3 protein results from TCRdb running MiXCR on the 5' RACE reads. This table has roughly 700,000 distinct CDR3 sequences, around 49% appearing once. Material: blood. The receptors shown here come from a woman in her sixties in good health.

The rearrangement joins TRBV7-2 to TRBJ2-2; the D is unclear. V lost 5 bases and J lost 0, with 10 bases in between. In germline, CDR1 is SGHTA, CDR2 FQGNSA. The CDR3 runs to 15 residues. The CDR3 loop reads CASSPMIANTGELFF. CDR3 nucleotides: TGTGCCAGCAGCCCGATGATAGCGAACACCGGGGAGCTGTTTTTT.

The CDR3 reads CASSPDRGSNQPQHF. The CDR3 coding sequence is TGTGCCAGCAGTCCCGACAGGGGAAGCAATCAGCCCCAGCATTTT. The chain recombines TRBV6-5 with TRBJ1-5, with 8 positions matching TRBD1. Unmatched junction bases numbered 4, after V lost 5 bases and J lost 1 base. Germline assignment: CDR1 MNHEY and CDR2 SVGAGI. CDR3 length: 15 residues.

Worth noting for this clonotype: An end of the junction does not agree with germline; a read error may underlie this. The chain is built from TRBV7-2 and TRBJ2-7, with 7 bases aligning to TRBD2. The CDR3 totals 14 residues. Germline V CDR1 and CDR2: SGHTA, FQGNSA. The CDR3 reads CVSGKGGTVYEQYF. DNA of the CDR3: TGTGTCAGCGGAAAGGGAGGGACTGTCTACGAGCAGTACTTC.

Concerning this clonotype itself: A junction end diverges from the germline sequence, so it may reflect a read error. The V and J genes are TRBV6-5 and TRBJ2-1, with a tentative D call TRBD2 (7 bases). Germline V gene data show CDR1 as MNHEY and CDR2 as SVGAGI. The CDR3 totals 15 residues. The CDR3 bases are TGTGCCCGCAGACCGTGGGGGGGCGCTGACAATGAGCAGTTCTTC. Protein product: CARRPWGGADNEQFF.

CDR3 region: CSAGRIGLALNEQFF. CDR3 nucleotides: TGCAGTGCTGGAAGGATAGGACTAGCGCTAAATGAGCAGTTCTTC. This chain uses TRBV20-1 with TRBJ2-1, with 9 bases identical to TRBD2. Germline lookup yields CDR1 DFQATT and CDR2 SNEGSKA (reference sequence). J gave up 7 bases and V 5 bases, and 12 bases lay outside the gene matches. The CDR3 sequence is 15 residues long.

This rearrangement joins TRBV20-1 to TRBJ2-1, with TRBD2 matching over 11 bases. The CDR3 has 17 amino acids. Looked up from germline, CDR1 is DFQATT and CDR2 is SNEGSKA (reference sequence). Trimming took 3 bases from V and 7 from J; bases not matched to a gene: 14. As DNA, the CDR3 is TGCAGTGCTAGTCGGCCGTTAGCGGGAGGGCCAAGAAATGAGCAGTTCTTC. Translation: CSASRPLAGGPRNEQFF.

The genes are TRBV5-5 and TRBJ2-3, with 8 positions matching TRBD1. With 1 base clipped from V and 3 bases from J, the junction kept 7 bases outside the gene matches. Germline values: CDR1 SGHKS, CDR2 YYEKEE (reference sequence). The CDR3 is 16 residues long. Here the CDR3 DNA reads TGTGCCAGCAGCTTGTCCCGGGACAGGCGGACAGATACGCAGTATTTT. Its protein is CASSLSRDRRTDTQYF.

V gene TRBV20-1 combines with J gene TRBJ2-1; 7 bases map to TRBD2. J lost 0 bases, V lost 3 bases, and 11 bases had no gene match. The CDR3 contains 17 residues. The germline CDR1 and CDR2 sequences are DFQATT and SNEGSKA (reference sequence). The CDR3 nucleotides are TGCAGTGCTAGGATCAGGGAGGGAGCGGGCTCCTACAATGAGCAGTTCTTC. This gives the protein CSARIREGAGSYNEQFF.

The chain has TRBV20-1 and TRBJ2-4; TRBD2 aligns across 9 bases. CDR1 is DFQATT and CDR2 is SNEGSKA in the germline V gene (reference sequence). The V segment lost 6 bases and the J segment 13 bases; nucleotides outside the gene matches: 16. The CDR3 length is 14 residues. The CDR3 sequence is CSANPGTSTNEQYF. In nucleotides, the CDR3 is TGCAGTGCGAATCCCGGGACTAGCACCAATGAGCAGTACTTC.

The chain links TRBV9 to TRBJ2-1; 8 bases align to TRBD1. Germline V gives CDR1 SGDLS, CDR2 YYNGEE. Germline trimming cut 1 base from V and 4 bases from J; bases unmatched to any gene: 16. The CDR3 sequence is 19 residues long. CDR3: CASSVRGQGASRGYNEQFF. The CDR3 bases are TGTGCCAGCAGCGTAAGGGGGCAGGGGGCTTCAAGGGGGTACAATGAGCAGTTCTTC.

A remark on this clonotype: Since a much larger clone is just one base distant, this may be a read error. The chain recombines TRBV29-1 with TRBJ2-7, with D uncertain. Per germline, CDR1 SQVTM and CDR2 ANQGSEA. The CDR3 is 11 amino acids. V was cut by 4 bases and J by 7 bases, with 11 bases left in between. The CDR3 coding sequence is TGCAGCGTTGCCGAGTTCAATGAGCAGTACTTC. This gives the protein CSVAEFNEQYF.

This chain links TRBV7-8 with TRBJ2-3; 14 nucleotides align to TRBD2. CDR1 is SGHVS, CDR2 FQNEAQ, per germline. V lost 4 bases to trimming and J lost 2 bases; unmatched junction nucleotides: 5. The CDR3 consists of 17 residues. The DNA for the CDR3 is TGTGCCAGCAGCTATGGACTAGCGGGAGGTCTCACAGATACGCAGTATTTT. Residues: CASSYGLAGGLTDTQYF.

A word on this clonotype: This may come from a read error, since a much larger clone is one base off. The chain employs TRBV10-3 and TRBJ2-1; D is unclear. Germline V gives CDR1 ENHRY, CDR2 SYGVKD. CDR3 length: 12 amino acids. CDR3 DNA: TGTGCCATCAGTGAGGGGTACAATGAGCGGTTCTTC. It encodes CAISEGYNERFF.

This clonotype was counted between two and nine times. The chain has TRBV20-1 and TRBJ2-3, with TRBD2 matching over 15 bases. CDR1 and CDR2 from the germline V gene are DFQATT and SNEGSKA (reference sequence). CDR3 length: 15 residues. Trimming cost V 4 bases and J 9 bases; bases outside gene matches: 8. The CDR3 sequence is CSATSRTSGRDTQYF. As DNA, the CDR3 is TGCAGTGCTACCAGCAGGACTAGCGGGAGGGACACGCAGTATTTT.

The CDR3 region has the DNA TGCGCCACCCAATCGAGCACAGATACGCAGTATTTT. Its translation is CATQSSTDTQYF. The chain has TRBV10-2 and TRBJ2-3, with D uncertain. Germline V gene lookup returns CDR1 WSHSY and CDR2 SAAADI. The CDR3 consists of 12 residues. The V gene lost 10 bases and the J gene lost 0 bases, with 8 bases spanning the gap.

CDR3 region: CASSGYRVAKNIQYF. The DNA for the CDR3 is TGTGCCAGCAGCGGATACAGGGTCGCCAAAAACATTCAGTACTTC. The chain couples TRBV5-8 to TRBJ2-4; maybe TRBD1 (6 bases). Germline V lookup: CDR1 SGHTS, CDR2 YDEGEE. The CDR3 is 15 residues long. Trimming removed 4 bases from V and 1 base from J, with 12 bases in between.

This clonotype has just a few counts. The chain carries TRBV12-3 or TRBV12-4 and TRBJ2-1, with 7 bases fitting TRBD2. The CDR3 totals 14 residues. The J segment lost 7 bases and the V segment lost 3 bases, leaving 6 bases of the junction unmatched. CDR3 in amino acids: CASSFNLGGNEQFF. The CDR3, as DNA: TGTGCCAGCAGTTTCAATCTGGGGGGGAATGAGCAGTTCTTC.

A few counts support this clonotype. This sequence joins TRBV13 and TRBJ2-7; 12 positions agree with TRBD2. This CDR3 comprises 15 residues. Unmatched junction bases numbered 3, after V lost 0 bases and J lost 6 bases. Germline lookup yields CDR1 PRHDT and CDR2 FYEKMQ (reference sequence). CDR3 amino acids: CASSLGTSGRGEQYF. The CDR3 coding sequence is TGTGCCAGCAGCTTAGGGACTAGCGGGAGAGGCGAGCAGTACTTC.

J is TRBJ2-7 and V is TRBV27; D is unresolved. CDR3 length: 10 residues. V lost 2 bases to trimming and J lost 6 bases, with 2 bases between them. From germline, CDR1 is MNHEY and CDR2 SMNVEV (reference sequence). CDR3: CASSLIEQYF. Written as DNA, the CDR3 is TGTGCCAGCAGTTTAATCGAGCAGTACTTC.

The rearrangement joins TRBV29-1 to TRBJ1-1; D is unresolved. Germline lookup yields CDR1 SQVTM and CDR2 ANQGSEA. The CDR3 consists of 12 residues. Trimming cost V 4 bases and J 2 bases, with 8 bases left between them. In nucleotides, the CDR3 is TGCAGCGTTGGATTTGTAAACACTGAAGCTTTCTTT. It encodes CSVGFVNTEAFF.

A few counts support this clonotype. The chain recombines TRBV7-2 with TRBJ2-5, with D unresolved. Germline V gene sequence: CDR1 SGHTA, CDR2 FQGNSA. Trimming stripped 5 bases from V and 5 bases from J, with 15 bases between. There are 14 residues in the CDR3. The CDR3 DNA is TGTGCCAGCAGCGGGGATCTTGGGTTTGAGACCCAGTACTTC. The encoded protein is CASSGDLGFETQYF.

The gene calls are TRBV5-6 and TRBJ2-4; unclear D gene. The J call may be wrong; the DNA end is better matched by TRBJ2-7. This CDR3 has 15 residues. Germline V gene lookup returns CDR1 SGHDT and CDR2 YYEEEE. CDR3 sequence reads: CASSPSTSLVHEQYF. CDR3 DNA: TGTGCCAGCAGCCCCTCGACTTCCTTGGTCCACGAGCAGTACTTC.

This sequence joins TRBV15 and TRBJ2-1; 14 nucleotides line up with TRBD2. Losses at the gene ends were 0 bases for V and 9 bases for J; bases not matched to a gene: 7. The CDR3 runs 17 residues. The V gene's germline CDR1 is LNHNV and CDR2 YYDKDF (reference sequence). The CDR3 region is CATSRDPGLAGEGEQFF. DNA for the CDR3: TGTGCCACCAGCAGAGATCCGGGACTAGCGGGAGAAGGTGAGCAGTTCTTC.

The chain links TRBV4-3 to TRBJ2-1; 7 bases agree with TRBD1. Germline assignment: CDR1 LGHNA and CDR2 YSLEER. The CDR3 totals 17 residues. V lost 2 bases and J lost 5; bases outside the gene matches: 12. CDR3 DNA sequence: TGCGCCAGCAGCCAAACGCTCGGCAGACAGGGAAACAATGAGCAGTTCTTC. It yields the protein CASSQTLGRQGNNEQFF.

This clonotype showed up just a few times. DNA for the CDR3: TGCAGTGCTACCCTCTCCGAGCGGGAGGTTACCTACGAGCAGTACTTC. This translates into CSATLSEREVTYEQYF. The chain couples TRBV20-1 to TRBJ2-7; TRBD2 matches 9 bases. V trimming: 4 bases; J trimming: 2 bases; junction bases outside the gene matches: 12. Per the germline V gene, CDR1 is DFQATT and CDR2 is SNEGSKA (reference sequence). The CDR3 is 16 residues long.

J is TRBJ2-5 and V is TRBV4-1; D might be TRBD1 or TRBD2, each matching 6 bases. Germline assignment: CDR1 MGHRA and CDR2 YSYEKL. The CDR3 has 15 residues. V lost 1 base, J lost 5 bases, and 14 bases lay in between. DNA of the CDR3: TGCGCCAGCAGCCAAGGGTCTAGCGACAGGGAGACCCAGTACTTC. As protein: CASSQGSSDRETQYF.